The clone carrying this TCR beta chain appeared a single time. The sample belongs to a study of shared clonotypes between healthy human individuals. Germline-derived CDR1 and CDR2 are SGHRS and YFSETQ. CDR3 size: 14 residues. Deletions cut 4 bases from V and 5 bases from J, with 12 bases between. The protocol was immunoSEQ multiplex PCR, while the TCRdb copy is restricted to in-frame clones and leaves out a portion. The repertoire holds around 1.6 million clones, with 98% as singletons. Donors, healthy HIV-negative adults, lacked recent acute infections or vaccinations. Sequencing was performed on naive CD4+ T cells sorted from blood. Subset indicated: CD45RA+ positively selected. The TCR originated in a man in his thirties or forties in good health. The genes are TRBV5-1 and TRBJ2-2; D is perhaps TRBD1 (6 bases). CDR3: CASSPPGTTGELFF. DNA for the CDR3: TGCGCCAGCAGCCCCCCGGGGACAACCGGGGAGCTGTTTTTT.